This T cell receptor beta chain was documented in a study of response to subunit inactivated influenza vaccine. The CDR3 is 17 residues long. After removal of 5 bases from V and 0 bases from J, the junction contained 9 bases not matched to a gene. CDR1 and CDR2 from the germline V gene are DFQATT and SNEGSKA (reference sequence). One entry per CDR3 protein, called by TCRdb with MiXCR from the RT-PCR reads. The data show more than 500,000 distinct CDR3 sequences, with 11% seen just once and around 10% held by the top ten. This clonotype was counted only a few times. The sample also formed part of further work on T cells expressing NK-cell markers. That publication notes: UMI-tagged 5'RACE template switching yielded the TCR beta cDNA. Each TCR beta repertoire originated in sorted T cells that were CD3+CD56+NKG2C+, CD3+CD56+NKG2C- or CD3+CD56-NKG2C+. In several donors, these clonotypes also led the CD3+CD56-NKG2C+ fraction. Expanded NKG2C+ T cell clones had unclear HCMV specificity.

This chain joins TRBV20-1 and TRBJ2-1; 11 bases are shared with TRBD2. Sequencing used PBMCs from blood, obtained on the day of vaccination. The TCR sequence derives from a man over 45 who received an inactivated influenza vaccine. The chain's CDR3 is CSAPTTTSGVSYNEQFF. The CDR3 region has the DNA TGCAGTGCTCCTACAACGACTAGCGGGGTCTCCTACAATGAGCAGTTCTTC.